The clone carrying this T cell receptor (beta chain) was seen ten or more times. CDR1 is SGHTA, CDR2 FQGNSA, per germline. CDR3 size: 12 residues. The germline V and J ends were trimmed by 6 bases and 4 bases, with 9 bases remaining between them. This record belongs to a study of T-cell reconstitution after alpha-beta-depleted transplantation in children. Preparing the TCRbeta library involved the use of unique molecular identifiers. Via MiXCR, TCRdb re-called the PCR reads, giving one row per CDR3 protein. The sample comprises about 980,000 distinct CDR3 sequences, roughly 29% of which are singletons, and roughly 28% rests with the top ten.

The sequences come from PBMCs, mostly from graft donor cells, collected 360 days after TCRalphabeta/CD19-depleted stem cell transplant. The chain joins TRBV7-2 to TRBJ1-1; D uncertain. The source of this sequence is a boy in the first two years of life who had a stem cell transplant for SCID, so the T cells may come from the graft donor. The CDR3 coding sequence is TGTGCCAGCAGTCCAGAGGGCACTGAAGCTTTCTTT. Translating it yields CASSPEGTEAFF.